The 23 T cell receptor beta chains below were found in one sample sequenced in a study of beta chain features in type 1 diabetes. All of the isolated RNA was reverse transcribed, so expressed TCRB transcripts were sequenced. Some clones are missing from TCRdb's copy, which holds only in-frame ones; the method was immunoSEQ multiplex PCR. The table includes 350,000 to 450,000 clones, over 12% detected once. Sequenced material: naive CD4+ T cells from blood. These receptors were collected from a woman aged 18-30 years in good health.

The chain employs TRBV28 and TRBJ2-7; 11 positions agree with TRBD1. CDR1 is MDHEN, CDR2 SYDVKM, per germline. There are 15 residues in the CDR3. Trimming at V came to 6 bases and at J to 5 bases, leaving 9 bases not matched to a gene. CDR3 amino acids: CASRFAGTGGNEQYF. DNA for the CDR3: TGTGCCAGCAGATTCGCTGGGACAGGGGGTAACGAGCAGTACTTC.

This clone has only a few counts. The chain links TRBV4-3 to TRBJ2-1; 7 positions match TRBD2. Germline CDR1 reads LGHNA; CDR2 reads YSLEER. This CDR3 has 14 residues. The V and J ends lost 1 base and 10 bases, in that order; junction bases with no gene match: 7. CDR3 sequence reads: CASSQADQRGEQFF. CDR3 DNA: TGCGCCAGCAGCCAAGCTGACCAGCGGGGCGAGCAGTTCTTC.

This chain links TRBV11-2 with TRBJ2-7, with D possibly matching TRBD1 (6 bases). The CDR3 contains 14 residues. V gave up 5 bases and J gave up 3 bases, with 14 bases separating them. CDR1 SGHAT and CDR2 FQNNGV come from the germline V gene. In nucleotides, the CDR3 is TGTGCCAGCAGCCTACGACAGGTCTACTACGAGCAGTACTTC. It specifies CASSLRQVYYEQYF.

This chain connects TRBV30 to TRBJ1-2; tentatively, D is TRBD1 (6 bases). The V gene lost 5 bases and the J gene lost 4 bases, with 14 bases spanning the gap. The CDR3 covers 13 residues. CDR1 is GTSNPN, CDR2 SVGIG, per germline (reference sequence). The CDR3 protein is CAWSGHLSYGYTF. The CDR3 DNA is TGTGCCTGGTCGGGACACCTCTCCTATGGCTACACCTTC.

V gene TRBV28 combines with J gene TRBJ1-1, with no clear D. Trimming left V 6 bases short and J 4 bases short, with 12 bases between. This CDR3 comprises 13 residues. CDR1 MDHEN and CDR2 SYDVKM come from the germline V gene. This CDR3 is CASRPTRITEAFF. For the CDR3, the DNA is TGTGCCAGCAGGCCGACAAGGATCACTGAAGCTTTCTTT.

This clone was counted only a few times. The chain carries TRBV19 and TRBJ2-7, with D maybe TRBD2 (6 bases). CDR1 is LNHDA, CDR2 SQIVND, per germline (reference sequence). V was cut by 3 bases and J by 7 bases, with 16 bases left in between. There are 14 residues in the CDR3. DNA for the CDR3: TGTGCCAGTAGTATCCGACCGGGACTTGGTGAGCAGTACTTC. This gives the protein CASSIRPGLGEQYF.

This clone showed up just a few times. This rearrangement joins TRBV7-8 to TRBJ2-7; possible D gene TRBD2, 6 bases. Germline V lookup: CDR1 SGHVS, CDR2 FQNEAQ. V gave up 5 bases and J gave up 2 bases, with 16 bases separating them. The CDR3 consists of 15 residues. CDR3 sequence: CASSLRTGVTYEQYF. In nucleotides, the CDR3 is TGTGCCAGCAGCCTGCGTACGGGGGTTACCTACGAGCAGTACTTC.

The J gene is TRBJ1-1, the V gene TRBV9; perhaps TRBD1 as D (5 bases). This CDR3 is 14 amino acids long. V lost 3 bases, J lost 4 bases, and 13 bases lay in between. CDR1 is SGDLS, CDR2 YYNGEE, per germline. The CDR3 spells CASSGPSGGTEAFF. The CDR3 nucleotides are TGTGCCAGCAGCGGGCCCTCGGGGGGCACTGAAGCTTTCTTT.

The chain is built from TRBV7-6 and TRBJ2-7; D is perhaps TRBD2 (6 bases). This CDR3 is built from 11 residues. V lost 5 bases, J lost 10 bases, and 12 bases lay in between. The germline V gene has CDR1 SGHVS and CDR2 FNYEAQ. CDR3 residues: CASSPGVVQYF. CDR3 in DNA: TGTGCCAGCAGCCCGGGGGTCGTTCAGTACTTC. Drawing the rest from reference TRBV7-6 and TRBJ2-7, the complete variable domain is GAGVSQSPRYKVTKRGQDVALRCDPISGHVSLYWYRQALGQGPEFLTYFNYEAQQDKSGLPNDRFSAERPEGSISTLTIQRTEQRDSAMYRCASSPGVVQYFGPGTRLTVT.

This clone has just a few counts. This chain connects TRBV4-2 to TRBJ2-2, with D possibly matching TRBD1 (6 bases). The CDR3 runs to 16 residues. Germline CDR1 reads LGHNA; CDR2 reads YNFKEQ. V lost 1 base and J 6 bases, leaving 15 bases between the germline ends. The CDR3 sequence: CASSQVGGIVSGELFF. In nucleotides, the CDR3 is TGTGCCAGCAGCCAAGTAGGGGGAATAGTCTCCGGGGAGCTGTTTTTT.

This clone was counted only a few times. The CDR3 here is CSADLKFF. CDR3 coding DNA: TGCAGCGCGGACTTAAAGTTCTTC. This rearrangement joins TRBV29-1 to TRBJ2-1; possible D gene TRBD2, 5 bases. This CDR3 has 8 residues. Trimming pared 7 bases from V and 14 bases from J, leaving 9 bases between. Germline V gene lookup returns CDR1 SQVTM and CDR2 ANQGSEA.

The gene calls are TRBV6-5 and TRBJ2-3, with D possibly TRBD2 on 6 matching bases. V lost 2 bases and J lost 2, with 8 bases in between. The length of the CDR3 is 14 residues. The germline CDR1 and CDR2 sequences are MNHEY and SVGAGI. Here the CDR3 DNA reads TGTGCCAGCAGTTACCGCGGGAACACAGATACGCAGTATTTT. It is translated as CASSYRGNTDTQYF.

This clone was observed a handful of times. The chain carries TRBV5-1 and TRBJ2-7; TRBD1 aligns across 7 bases. After removal of 4 bases from V and 2 bases from J, the junction contained 3 bases not matched to a gene. CDR3 length: 13 residues. Germline assignment: CDR1 SGHRS and CDR2 YFSETQ. CDR3 in amino acids: CASSPGQTYEQYF. CDR3 DNA: TGCGCCAGCAGCCCGGGACAGACCTACGAGCAGTACTTC.

The gene calls are TRBV5-1 and TRBJ2-1; 12 nucleotides align to TRBD1. The germline gives CDR1 SGHRS, CDR2 YFSETQ. V dropped 3 bases and J dropped 8; count of bases not matched to a gene: 6. The CDR3 loop spans 15 amino acids. The CDR3 region has the DNA TGCGCCAGCAGCTCCCGGGACAGGGGGCTCGATGAGCAGTTCTTC. This encodes CASSSRDRGLDEQFF.

The chain joins TRBV5-4 to TRBJ1-1; TRBD1 matches 7 bases. This CDR3 region has 13 residues. CDR1 SGHNT and CDR2 YYREEE come from the germline V gene (reference sequence). With 2 bases clipped from V and 8 bases from J, the junction kept 6 bases outside the gene matches. CDR3 in DNA: TGTGCCAGCAGCTTTACCGGGACAGCGGAAGCTTTCTTT. Its protein product is CASSFTGTAEAFF.

This chain links TRBV7-9 with TRBJ1-1, with D maybe TRBD1 (6 bases). The length of the CDR3 is 14 residues. V was cut by 1 base and J by 5 bases, with 11 bases left in between. Germline loops: CDR1 SEHNR, CDR2 FQNEAQ (reference sequence). The CDR3 region is CASSLELQGTEAFF. The CDR3, as DNA: TGTGCCAGCAGCTTAGAACTACAGGGTACTGAAGCTTTCTTT. The full variable domain, in which reference TRBV7-9 and TRBJ1-1 provide the parts outside the CDR3, is DTGVSQNPRHKITKRGQNVTFRCDPISEHNRLYWYRQTLGQGPEFLTYFQNEAQLEKSRLLSDRFSAERPKGSFSTLEIQRTEQGDSAMYLCASSLELQGTEAFFGQGTRLTVV.

In its sample, this clone was seen a few times. This chain connects TRBV19 to TRBJ2-1; TRBD2 matches at 7 bases. CDR1 is LNHDA, CDR2 SQIVND, per germline (reference sequence). The CDR3 runs to 16 residues. Unmatched junction bases numbered 9, after V lost 4 bases and J lost 3 bases. The DNA of the CDR3 is TGTGCCAGTAGTAGGGCTAGCGGAGTGGGCTACAATGAGCAGTTCTTC. Protein: CASSRASGVGYNEQFF.

This clone turned up a few times. The chain recombines TRBV14 with TRBJ2-1; D unresolved. Between the trimmed V and J ends, which lost 1 base and 5 bases, there was a span of 6 bases. Germline-derived CDR1 and CDR2 are SGHDN and FVKESK. The CDR3 length is 13 residues. Written as DNA, the CDR3 is TGTGCCAGCAGCCAAGGGGCCCACAATGAGCAGTTCTTC. Residues: CASSQGAHNEQFF.

This clone was observed a handful of times. Distinct nucleotide sequences in the sample also encode this CDR3. For the CDR3, the DNA is TGTGCCAGCAGCTTGCAGGGATATGGCTACACCTTC. It translates to CASSLQGYGYTF. The chain uses TRBV28 and TRBJ1-2, with D tentatively TRBD1 (5 bases). This CDR3 spans 12 amino acids. Germline CDR1 reads MDHEN; CDR2 reads SYDVKM. V was pared by 6 bases and J by 5 bases, with 10 bases between.

This clone was seen more than once but under ten times. CDR3 residues: CSVEGTDSEAFF. CDR3 sequence (DNA): TGCAGCGTTGAAGGGACAGATTCTGAAGCTTTCTTT. The genes are TRBV29-1 and TRBJ1-1, with D possibly matching TRBD1 (6 bases). CDR3 length: 12 amino acids. V was clipped by 1 base and J by 6 bases, with 9 bases between them. Germline V gives CDR1 SQVTM, CDR2 ANQGSEA.

A few counts support this clone. J is TRBJ1-1 and V is TRBV30; the D gene is possibly TRBD1 (6 bases). The CDR3 runs to 13 residues. Germline V gene data show CDR1 as GTSNPN and CDR2 as SVGIG (reference sequence). The V end was cut by 6 bases, the J end by 5 bases, with 16 bases between. CDR3 nucleotides: TGTGCCTGTCACAGGGCGGTTGTAACTGAAGCTTTCTTT. Protein: CACHRAVVTEAFF.

This clone was recorded a few times. The genes are TRBV9 and TRBJ2-7; TRBD2 aligns across 10 bases. With 0 bases clipped from V and 4 bases from J, the junction kept 4 bases outside the gene matches. The CDR3 has 15 residues. Per the germline V gene, CDR1 is SGDLS and CDR2 is YYNGEE. CDR3 amino acids: CASSVDLAGVYEQYF. CDR3 in DNA: TGTGCCAGCAGCGTAGATCTAGCGGGAGTTTACGAGCAGTACTTC.

The chain has TRBV9 and TRBJ2-7; D not certain. The V gene lost 4 bases and the J gene lost 4 bases, with 12 bases spanning the gap. This CDR3 contains 13 residues. Germline V gene sequence: CDR1 SGDLS, CDR2 YYNGEE. The DNA of the CDR3 is TGTGCCAGCAGCTTAGAAACCGGTTACGAGCAGTACTTC. Protein: CASSLETGYEQYF.